This T cell receptor beta chain was obtained from a study of CD4 T cells in relation to SARS-CoV-2 and coronaviruses. Points from the study as a whole: This crossreactivity analysis covered spike protein alone, no other viral proteins. Roughly 69% of donors had memory CD4+ clonotypes crossrecognizing SARS-CoV-2 and common cold coronavirus spike. According to naive versus memory sequencing, detected responses are memory recall, not newly primed. Samples before the pandemic and after infection were not matched within any donor.

As regards this clone: No antigen is known for it.

The V end was cut by 4 bases, the J end by 0 bases, with 13 bases between. The CDR3 length is 16 residues. Looked up from germline, CDR1 is MNHEY and CDR2 is SVGAGI. Method: immunoSEQ multiplex PCR; TCRdb's copy keeps in-frame clones and lacks some. The profile shows about 59,000 clones, about nine tenths of them singletons. Unexposed donor CD4+ T cells date from 2011-2018, before the COVID-19 pandemic. V is TRBV6-5 and J is TRBJ1-3; D perhaps matches TRBD1 (5 bases). This receptor was obtained from a human donor in good health. Sequencing was performed on memory CD4+ T cells from PBMCs. The CDR3 loop is CASSSPGRDSGNTIYF. The DNA for the CDR3 is TGTGCCAGCAGTTCCCCGGGACGGGACTCTGGAAACACCATATATTTT.